These 14 T cell receptor beta chains were all obtained from the same sample, sequenced in a study of monozygotic twins with inflammatory bowel disease. TCRdb processed the 5' RACE reads again and assigns one entry to each CDR3 protein, with no DNA. In total, the table holds a few hundred thousand distinct CDR3 sequences. What was sequenced was blood. Receptor source: a human donor with ulcerative colitis or Crohn's disease, or a healthy co-twin of an affected twin (not recorded which).

The V call is TRBV10-3, the J call TRBJ2-3; TCRdb's D gene call, TRBD2, goes unchecked for lack of DNA. The V gene's germline CDR1 is ENHRY and CDR2 SYGVKD. The CDR3 runs 16 residues. CDR3 in amino acids: CAISDLSTRLTDTQYF.

The chain links TRBV20-1 to TRBJ2-7; the TRBD1 assignment by TCRdb is unverifiable without DNA. From germline, CDR1 is DFQATT and CDR2 SNEGSKA (reference sequence). The CDR3 runs to 15 residues. CDR3 protein: CSADSSLQGRNEQYF.

The chain has TRBV5-6 and TRBJ2-3; TCRdb's D call of TRBD2 is untestable without DNA. CDR3 length: 13 amino acids. Germline V CDR1 and CDR2: SGHDT, YYEEEE. The CDR3 spells CASSPASGSTQYF.

The chain recombines TRBV7-9 with TRBJ1-1; checking the TCRdb D call of TRBD1 is not possible without DNA. This CDR3 comprises 15 residues. In germline, CDR1 is SEHNR, CDR2 FQNEAQ (reference sequence). CDR3 residues: CASSLILDTATEAFF.

The rearrangement joins TRBV3-1 to TRBJ1-2; TCRdb indicates TRBD1, and absent DNA this call remains unverified. This CDR3 contains 16 residues. The germline V gene encodes CDR1 LGHDT and CDR2 YNNKEL (reference sequence). This CDR3 is CASSQSDYGQERSGSF.

The V and J genes are TRBV25-1 and TRBJ2-5. The CDR3 is made up of 14 amino acids. Germline V gene data show CDR1 as MGHDK and CDR2 as SYGVNS. CDR3 protein: CASSGNWRQETQYF.

The chain couples TRBV18 to TRBJ1-2; TCRdb outputs TRBD1, but without DNA this stays unchecked. Germline values: CDR1 KGHSH, CDR2 LQKENI. CDR3 size: 16 residues. CDR3 in amino acids: CASSQSGQGADYGYTF.

The V gene is TRBV7-8, the J gene TRBJ2-3; TCRdb's D gene call, TRBD2, goes unchecked for lack of DNA. Germline-derived CDR1 and CDR2 are SGHVS and FQNEAQ. This CDR3 region has 17 residues. This CDR3 is CASSYRLAGEITDTQCF.

The gene calls are TRBV9 and TRBJ2-1; no DNA is available, so the TRBD1 call from TCRdb remains unchecked. The V gene's germline CDR1 is SGDLS and CDR2 YYNGEE. The CDR3 covers 13 residues. CDR3 sequence reads: CASSQGQYNEQFF.

This sequence joins TRBV20-1 and TRBJ1-2. This CDR3 is 15 amino acids long. The germline V gene encodes CDR1 DFQATT and CDR2 SNEGSKA (reference sequence). The CDR3 protein is CSASTRINGRYGYTF.

CDR3 region: CASTTTGTTASYGYTF. This chain uses TRBV6-1 with TRBJ1-2; TCRdb's D gene call, TRBD1, goes unchecked for lack of DNA. In germline, CDR1 is MNHNS, CDR2 SASEGT. The CDR3 has 16 amino acids.

This sequence joins TRBV18 and TRBJ1-5. The CDR3 runs 14 residues. The germline gives CDR1 KGHSH, CDR2 LQKENI. The CDR3 loop reads CASSPYKDNQPQHF.

The rearrangement links TRBV18 to TRBJ2-7; TCRdb names TRBD1, which stays unverified in the absence of DNA. Germline V gene lookup returns CDR1 KGHSH and CDR2 LQKENI. This CDR3 is built from 14 residues. The CDR3 reads CASSLGQILYEQYF.

The rearrangement joins TRBV6-5 to TRBJ1-4; the D gene TCRdb calls, TRBD1, cannot be checked with no DNA. CDR1 and CDR2 from the germline V gene are MNHEY and SVGAGI. The CDR3 is 15 residues long. The CDR3 is CASSYSGAGREKLFF.